What follows are 9 T cell receptor beta chains derived from one specimen sequenced in a study of OX40 agonist ivuxolimab in advanced cancers. Sequencing used immunoSEQ multiplex PCR; TCRdb keeps in-frame clones, though not all of them. The sample carries tens of thousands of clones, around 93% recorded once. The sequencing here drew on CD4+ or CD8+ T cells sorted from blood, taken in a trial of the OX40 agonist ivuxolimab. The receptor source for this set is an adult with an advanced solid tumor such as melanoma, head and neck, liver or kidney cancer.

The V call is TRBV7-2, the J call TRBJ2-1, with 8 bases lining up with TRBD2. Germline trimming cut 3 bases from V and 2 bases from J; bases unmatched to any gene: 6. CDR3 length equals 16 residues. CDR1 and CDR2 from the germline V gene are SGHTA and FQGNSA. The CDR3 reads CASSLSPGGAYNEQFF. In DNA form, the CDR3 reads TGTGCCAGCAGCTTGTCTCCGGGGGGGGCCTACAATGAGCAGTTCTTC.

V and J are TRBV4-1 and TRBJ2-7; no clear D gene. Trimming cost V 3 bases and J 2 bases, with 14 bases left between them. In germline, CDR1 is MGHRA, CDR2 YSYEKL. The CDR3 is made up of 15 amino acids. For the CDR3, the DNA is TGCGCCAGCAGCCAGGCAGAGATGGGGACCTACGAGCAGTACTTC. This sequence encodes CASSQAEMGTYEQYF.

On this clone: In the same sample, other DNA sequences code for this CDR3. The rearrangement joins TRBV10-2 to TRBJ1-6, with unresolved D. V lost 8 bases and J lost 0, with 11 bases in between. Germline values: CDR1 WSHSY, CDR2 SAAADI. The CDR3 sequence is 15 residues long. The CDR3 coding sequence is TGCGCCAGCCAGGAACTGAGCTCCTATAATTCACCCCTCCACTTT. Protein product: CASQELSSYNSPLHF.

This chain joins TRBV27 and TRBJ1-4; maybe TRBD1 (5 bases). From germline, CDR1 is MNHEY and CDR2 SMNVEV (reference sequence). The CDR3 loop spans 14 amino acids. V lost 6 bases, J lost 4 bases, and 12 bases lay in between. CDR3 amino acids: CASSRGRINEKLFF. The DNA for the CDR3 is TGTGCCAGCAGCCGGGGACGGATTAATGAAAAACTGTTTTTT. Full variable domain (outside the CDR3, taken from reference TRBV27 and TRBJ1-4): EAQVTQNPRYLITVTGKKLTVTCSQNMNHEYMSWYRQDPGLGLRQIYYSMNVEVTDKGDVPEGYKVSRKEKRNFPLILESPSPNQTSLYFCASSRGRINEKLFFGSGTQLSVL.

This chain joins TRBV7-9 and TRBJ1-1; D not resolved. V was trimmed by 1 base and J by 12 bases, leaving 6 bases between them. The CDR3 is 10 residues long. Germline V CDR1 and CDR2: SEHNR, FQNEAQ (reference sequence). As DNA, the CDR3 is TGTGCCAGCAGCTTAGATAGGACTTTCTTT. As protein: CASSLDRTFF.

V usage is TRBV5-6 and J usage is TRBJ1-1; D remains unclear. The CDR3 is made up of 15 amino acids. V lost 4 bases and J lost 1, with 14 bases in between. Germline values: CDR1 SGHDT, CDR2 YYEEEE. The CDR3 bases are TGTGCCAGCAGCCCCGTAATCGGAACGAACACTGAAGCTTTCTTT. Translating gives CASSPVIGTNTEAFF.

This sequence joins TRBV4-1 and TRBJ1-3; the match to TRBD1 covers 9 bases. The junction had 16 bases not matched to a gene; V was cut back by 1 base and J by 3 bases. CDR1 and CDR2 (germline): MGHRA, YSYEKL. This CDR3 is built from 20 residues. In DNA, the CDR3 is TGCGCCAGCAGCCAAGGGGAGATACCGGGACAGGGCTCAAGTGGAAACACCATATATTTT. Its protein product is CASSQGEIPGQGSSGNTIYF.

The chain has TRBV27 and TRBJ2-7; 14 nucleotides line up with TRBD2. CDR1 is MNHEY and CDR2 is SMNVEV in the germline V gene (reference sequence). V shed 2 bases, J shed 1 base, and the junction held 13 bases outside the gene matches. This CDR3 spans 20 amino acids. The CDR3 nucleotides are TGTGCCAGCAGTTTAAAGGGGACAGGGACTAGCGGGAGTACTTCCTACGAGCAGTACTTC. This gives the protein CASSLKGTGTSGSTSYEQYF.

The CDR3 protein is CASSPADSYEQYF. CDR3 nucleotide sequence: TGTGCCAGTAGTCCAGCGGATTCCTACGAGCAGTACTTC. The genes are TRBV19 and TRBJ2-7; tentatively, D is TRBD2 (5 bases). The CDR3 is 13 amino acids. The V and J ends lost 5 bases and 1 base respectively, with 9 bases between them. Germline V lookup: CDR1 LNHDA, CDR2 SQIVND (reference sequence).